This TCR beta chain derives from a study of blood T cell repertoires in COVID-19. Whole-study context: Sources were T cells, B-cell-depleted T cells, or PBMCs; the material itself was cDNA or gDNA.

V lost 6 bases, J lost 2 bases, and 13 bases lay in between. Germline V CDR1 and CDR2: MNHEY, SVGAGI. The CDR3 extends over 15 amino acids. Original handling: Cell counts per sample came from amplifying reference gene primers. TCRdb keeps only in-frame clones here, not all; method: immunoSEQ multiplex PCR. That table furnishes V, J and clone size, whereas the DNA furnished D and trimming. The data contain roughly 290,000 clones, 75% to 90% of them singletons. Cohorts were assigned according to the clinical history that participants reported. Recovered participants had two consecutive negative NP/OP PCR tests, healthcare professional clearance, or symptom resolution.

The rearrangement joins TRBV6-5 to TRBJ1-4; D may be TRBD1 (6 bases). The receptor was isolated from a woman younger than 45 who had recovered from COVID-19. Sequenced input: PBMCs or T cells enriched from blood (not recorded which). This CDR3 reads CASRPGVSTNEKLFF. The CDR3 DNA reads TGTGCCAGCAGACCAGGGGTTTCGACTAATGAAAAACTGTTTTTT.